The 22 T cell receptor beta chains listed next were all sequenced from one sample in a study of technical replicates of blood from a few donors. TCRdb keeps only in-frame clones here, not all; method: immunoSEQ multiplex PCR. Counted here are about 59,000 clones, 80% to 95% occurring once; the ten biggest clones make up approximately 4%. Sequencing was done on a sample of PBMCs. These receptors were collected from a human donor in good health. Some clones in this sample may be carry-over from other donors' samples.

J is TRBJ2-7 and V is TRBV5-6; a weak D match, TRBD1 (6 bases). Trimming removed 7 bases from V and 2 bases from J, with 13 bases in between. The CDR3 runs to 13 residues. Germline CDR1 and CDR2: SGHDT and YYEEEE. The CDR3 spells CASSVQGTYEQYF. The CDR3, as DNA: TGTGCCAGCTCTGTCCAGGGGACCTACGAGCAGTACTTC.

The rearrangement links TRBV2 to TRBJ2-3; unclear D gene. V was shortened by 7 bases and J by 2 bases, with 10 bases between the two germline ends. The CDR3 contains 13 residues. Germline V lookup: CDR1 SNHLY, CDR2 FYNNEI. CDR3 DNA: TGTGCCAGCAACGCGGTCTTCACAGATACGCAGTATTTT. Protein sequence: CASNAVFTDTQYF. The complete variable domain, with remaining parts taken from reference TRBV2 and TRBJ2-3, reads EPEVTQTPSHQVTQMGQEVILRCVPISNHLYFYWYRQILGQKVEFLVSFYNNEISEKSEIFDDQFSVERPDGSNFTLKIRSTKLEDSAMYFCASNAVFTDTQYFGPGTRLTVL.

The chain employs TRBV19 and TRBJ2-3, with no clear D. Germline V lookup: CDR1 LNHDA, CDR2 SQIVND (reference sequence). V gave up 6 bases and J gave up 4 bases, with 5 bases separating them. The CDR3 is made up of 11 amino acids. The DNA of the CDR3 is TGTGCCAGTAGCCATTCAGATACGCAGTATTTT. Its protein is CASSHSDTQYF.

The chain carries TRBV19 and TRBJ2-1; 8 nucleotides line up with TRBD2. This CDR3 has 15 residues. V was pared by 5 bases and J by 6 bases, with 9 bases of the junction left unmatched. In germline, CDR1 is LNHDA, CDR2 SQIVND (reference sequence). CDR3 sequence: CASSAPGLVFNEQFF. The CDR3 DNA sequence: TGTGCCAGTAGTGCCCCGGGACTAGTCTTCAATGAGCAGTTCTTC.

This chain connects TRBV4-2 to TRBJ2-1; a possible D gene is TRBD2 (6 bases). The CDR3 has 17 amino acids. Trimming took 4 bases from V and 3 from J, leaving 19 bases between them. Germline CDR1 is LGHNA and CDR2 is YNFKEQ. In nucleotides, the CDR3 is TGTGCCAGCAGCCCCCGTCTGGGGGGAGAATACTACAATGAGCAGTTCTTC. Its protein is CASSPRLGGEYYNEQFF.

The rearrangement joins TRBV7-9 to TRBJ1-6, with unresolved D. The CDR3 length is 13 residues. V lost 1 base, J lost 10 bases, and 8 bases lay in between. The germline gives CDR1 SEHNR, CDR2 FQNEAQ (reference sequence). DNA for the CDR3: TGTGCCAGCAGCTTAGTTGCGGGGTCACCCCTCCACTTT. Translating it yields CASSLVAGSPLHF.

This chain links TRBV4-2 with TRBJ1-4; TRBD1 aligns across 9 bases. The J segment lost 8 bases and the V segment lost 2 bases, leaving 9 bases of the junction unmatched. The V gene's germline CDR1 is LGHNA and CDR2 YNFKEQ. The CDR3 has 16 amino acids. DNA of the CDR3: TGTGCCAGCAGCCAACCGATGACAGGGGGGGAAGAAAAACTGTTTTTT. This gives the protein CASSQPMTGGEEKLFF.

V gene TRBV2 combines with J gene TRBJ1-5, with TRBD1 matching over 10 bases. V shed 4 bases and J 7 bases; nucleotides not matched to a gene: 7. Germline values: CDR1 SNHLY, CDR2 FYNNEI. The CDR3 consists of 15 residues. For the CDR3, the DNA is TGTGCCAGCAGTGGCCATGGGACAGGGGTACAGCCCCAGCATTTT. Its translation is CASSGHGTGVQPQHF.

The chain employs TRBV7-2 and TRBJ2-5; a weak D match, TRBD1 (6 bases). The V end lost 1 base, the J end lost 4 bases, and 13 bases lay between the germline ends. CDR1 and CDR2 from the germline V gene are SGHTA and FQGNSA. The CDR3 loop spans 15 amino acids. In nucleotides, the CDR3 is TGTGCCAGCAGCTTAGTTGGGGCCAGGGGAGAGACCCAGTACTTC. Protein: CASSLVGARGETQYF.

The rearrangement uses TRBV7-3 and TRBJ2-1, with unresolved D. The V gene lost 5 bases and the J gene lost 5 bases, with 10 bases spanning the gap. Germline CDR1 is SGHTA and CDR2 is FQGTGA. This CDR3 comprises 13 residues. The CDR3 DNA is TGTGCCAGCAGCCCTGCCCGGGACAATGAGCAGTTCTTC. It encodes CASSPARDNEQFF.

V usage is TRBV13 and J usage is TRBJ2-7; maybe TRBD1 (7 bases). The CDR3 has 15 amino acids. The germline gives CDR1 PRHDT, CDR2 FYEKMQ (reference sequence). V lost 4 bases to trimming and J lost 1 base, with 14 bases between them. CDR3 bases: TGTGCCAGCAGCTATGGCGGGGACAGTTCCTACGAGCAGTACTTC. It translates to CASSYGGDSSYEQYF.

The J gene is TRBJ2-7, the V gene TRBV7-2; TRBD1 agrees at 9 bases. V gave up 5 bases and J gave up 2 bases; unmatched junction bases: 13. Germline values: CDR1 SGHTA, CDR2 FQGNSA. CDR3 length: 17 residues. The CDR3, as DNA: TGTGCCAGCAGCGAACAGGGGGCTAGCCCCTCACCCTACGAGCAGTACTTC. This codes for CASSEQGASPSPYEQYF.

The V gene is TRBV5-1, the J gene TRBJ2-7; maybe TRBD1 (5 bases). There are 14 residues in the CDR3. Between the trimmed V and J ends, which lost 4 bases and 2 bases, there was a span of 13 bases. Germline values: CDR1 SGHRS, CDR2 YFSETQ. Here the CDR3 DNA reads TGCGCCAGCAGCACGACAGCGCTTGCCTACGAGCAGTACTTC. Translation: CASSTTALAYEQYF.

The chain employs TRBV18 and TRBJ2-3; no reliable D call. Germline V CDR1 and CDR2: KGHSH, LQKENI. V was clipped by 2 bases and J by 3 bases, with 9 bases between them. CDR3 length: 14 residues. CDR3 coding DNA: TGTGCCAGCTCACCAAACGAGTTTACAGATACGCAGTATTTT. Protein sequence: CASSPNEFTDTQYF.

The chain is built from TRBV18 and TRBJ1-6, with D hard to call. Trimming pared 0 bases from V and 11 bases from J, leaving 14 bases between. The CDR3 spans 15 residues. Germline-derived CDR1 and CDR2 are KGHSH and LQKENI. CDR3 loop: CASSPPSGGLPPLHF. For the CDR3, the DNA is TGTGCCAGCTCACCACCTTCCGGCGGGCTACCACCCCTCCACTTT.

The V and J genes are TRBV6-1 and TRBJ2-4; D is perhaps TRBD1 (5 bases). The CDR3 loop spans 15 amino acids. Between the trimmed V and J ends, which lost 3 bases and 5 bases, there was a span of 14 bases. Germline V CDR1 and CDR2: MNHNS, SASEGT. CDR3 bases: TGTGCCAGCAGTGAGGACCCTGGGGCCCAAAACATTCAGTACTTC. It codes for CASSEDPGAQNIQYF.

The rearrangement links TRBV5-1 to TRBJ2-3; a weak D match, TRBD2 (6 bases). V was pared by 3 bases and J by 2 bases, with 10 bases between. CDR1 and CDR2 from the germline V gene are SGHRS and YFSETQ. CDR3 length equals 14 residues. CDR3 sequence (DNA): TGCGCCAGCAGCTCAGGACTAATCACAGATACGCAGTATTTT. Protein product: CASSSGLITDTQYF. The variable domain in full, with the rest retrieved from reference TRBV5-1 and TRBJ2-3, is KAGVTQTPRYLIKTRGQQVTLSCSPISGHRSVSWYQQTPGQGLQFLFEYFSETQRNKGNFPGRFSGRQFSNSRSEMNVSTLELGDSALYLCASSSGLITDTQYFGPGTRLTVL.

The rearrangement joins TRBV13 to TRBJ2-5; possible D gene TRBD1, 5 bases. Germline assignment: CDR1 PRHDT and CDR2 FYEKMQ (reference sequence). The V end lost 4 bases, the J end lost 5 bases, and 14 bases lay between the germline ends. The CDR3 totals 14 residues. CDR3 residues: CASSSDPRAETQYF. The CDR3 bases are TGTGCCAGCAGCTCCGACCCCAGGGCGGAGACCCAGTACTTC.

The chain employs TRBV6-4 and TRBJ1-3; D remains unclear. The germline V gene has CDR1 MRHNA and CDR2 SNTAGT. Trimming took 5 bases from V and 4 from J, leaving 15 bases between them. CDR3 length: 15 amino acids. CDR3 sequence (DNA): TGTGCCAGCAGTTATCAGGTAAAGGTCGGAAACACCATATATTTT. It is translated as CASSYQVKVGNTIYF.

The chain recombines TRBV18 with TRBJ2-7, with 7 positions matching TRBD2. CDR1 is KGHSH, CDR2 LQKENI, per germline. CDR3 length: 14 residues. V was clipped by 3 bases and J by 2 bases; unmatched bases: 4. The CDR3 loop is CASSPGTTTYEQYF. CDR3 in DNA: TGTGCCAGCTCACCCGGGACTACCACCTACGAGCAGTACTTC.

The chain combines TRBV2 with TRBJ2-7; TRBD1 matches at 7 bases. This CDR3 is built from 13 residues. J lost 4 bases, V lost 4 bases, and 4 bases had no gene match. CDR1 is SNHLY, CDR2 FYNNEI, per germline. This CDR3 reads CASSGGQVYEQYF. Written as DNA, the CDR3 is TGTGCCAGCAGTGGAGGACAGGTTTACGAGCAGTACTTC.

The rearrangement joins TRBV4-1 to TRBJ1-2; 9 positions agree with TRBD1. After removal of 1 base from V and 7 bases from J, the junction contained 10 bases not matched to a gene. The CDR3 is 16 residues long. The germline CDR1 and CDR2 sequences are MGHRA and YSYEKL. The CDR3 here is CASSQVPYRGPGGYTF. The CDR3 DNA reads TGCGCCAGCAGCCAAGTTCCCTACAGGGGGCCGGGTGGCTACACCTTC.